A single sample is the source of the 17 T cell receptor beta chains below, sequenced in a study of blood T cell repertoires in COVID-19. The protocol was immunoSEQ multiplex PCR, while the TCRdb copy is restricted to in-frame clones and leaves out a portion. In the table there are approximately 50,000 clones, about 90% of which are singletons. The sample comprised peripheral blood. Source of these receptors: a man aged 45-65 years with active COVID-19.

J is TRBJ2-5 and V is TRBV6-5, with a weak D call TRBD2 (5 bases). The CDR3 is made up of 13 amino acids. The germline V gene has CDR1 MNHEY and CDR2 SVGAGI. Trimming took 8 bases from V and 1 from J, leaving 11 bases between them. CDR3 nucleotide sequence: TGTGCCAGCTGGGAGCCTCCCCAAGAGACCCAGTACTTC. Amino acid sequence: CASWEPPQETQYF.

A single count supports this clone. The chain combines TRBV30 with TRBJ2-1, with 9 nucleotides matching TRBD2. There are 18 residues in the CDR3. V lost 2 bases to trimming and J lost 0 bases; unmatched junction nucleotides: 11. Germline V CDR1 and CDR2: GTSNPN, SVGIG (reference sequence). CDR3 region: CAWSRQTTSGPSYNEQFF. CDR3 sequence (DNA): TGTGCCTGGAGTCGTCAAACGACTAGCGGTCCCTCCTACAATGAGCAGTTCTTC.

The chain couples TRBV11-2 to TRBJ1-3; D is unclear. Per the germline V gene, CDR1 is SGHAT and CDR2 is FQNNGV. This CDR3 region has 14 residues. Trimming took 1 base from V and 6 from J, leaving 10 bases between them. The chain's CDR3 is CASSLGSGKNTIYF. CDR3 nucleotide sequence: TGTGCCAGCAGCTTAGGATCAGGAAAAAACACCATATATTTT.

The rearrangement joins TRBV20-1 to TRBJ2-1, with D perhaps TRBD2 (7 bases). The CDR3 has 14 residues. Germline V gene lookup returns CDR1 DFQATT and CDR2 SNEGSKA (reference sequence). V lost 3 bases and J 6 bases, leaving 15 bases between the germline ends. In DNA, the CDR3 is TGCAGTGCTAGTACCGGGGGGCCCACCAATGAGCAGTTCTTC. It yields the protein CSASTGGPTNEQFF.

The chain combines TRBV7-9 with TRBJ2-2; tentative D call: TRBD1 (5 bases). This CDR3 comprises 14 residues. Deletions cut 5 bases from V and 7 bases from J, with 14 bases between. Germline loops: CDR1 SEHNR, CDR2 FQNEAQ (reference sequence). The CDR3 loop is CASSLTGPGGELFF. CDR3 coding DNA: TGTGCCAGCAGCCTAACAGGACCAGGCGGGGAGCTGTTTTTT.

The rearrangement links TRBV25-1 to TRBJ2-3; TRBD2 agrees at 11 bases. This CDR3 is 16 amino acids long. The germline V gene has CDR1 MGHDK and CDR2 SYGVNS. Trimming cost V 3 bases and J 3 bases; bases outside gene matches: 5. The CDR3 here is CASSETSSGRTDTQYF. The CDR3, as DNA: TGTGCCAGCAGTGAGACTTCTAGCGGGAGGACAGATACGCAGTATTTT.

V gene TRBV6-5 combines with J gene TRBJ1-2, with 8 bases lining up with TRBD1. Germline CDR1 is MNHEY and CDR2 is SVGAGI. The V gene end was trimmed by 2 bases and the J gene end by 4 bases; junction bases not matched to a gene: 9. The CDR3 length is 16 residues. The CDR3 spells CASSYPTGAETYGYTF. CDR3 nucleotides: TGTGCCAGCAGTTACCCGACAGGGGCCGAGACCTATGGCTACACCTTC.

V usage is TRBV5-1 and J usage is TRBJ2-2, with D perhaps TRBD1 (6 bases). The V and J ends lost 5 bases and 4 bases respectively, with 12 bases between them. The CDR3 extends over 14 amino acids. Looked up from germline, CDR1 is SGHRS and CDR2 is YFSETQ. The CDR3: CASRDTGSTGELFF. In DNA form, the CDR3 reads TGCGCCAGCAGGGATACAGGGAGCACCGGGGAGCTGTTTTTT.

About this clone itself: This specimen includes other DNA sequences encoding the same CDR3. CDR3: CASSHRTSGRDEQFF. The CDR3 DNA reads TGCGCCAGCAGCCATCGGACTAGCGGGAGAGACGAGCAGTTCTTC. The chain recombines TRBV4-1 with TRBJ2-1; 13 nucleotides agree with TRBD2. The V and J ends lost 3 bases and 10 bases, in that order; junction bases with no gene match: 6. The CDR3 is 15 amino acids. The germline V gene encodes CDR1 MGHRA and CDR2 YSYEKL.

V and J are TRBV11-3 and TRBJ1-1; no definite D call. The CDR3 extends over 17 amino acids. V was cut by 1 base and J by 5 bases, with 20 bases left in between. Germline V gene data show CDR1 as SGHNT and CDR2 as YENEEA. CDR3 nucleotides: TGTGCCAGCAGCTTAGGGACCGCGGTCAGCAGCGGGACTGAAGCTTTCTTT. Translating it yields CASSLGTAVSSGTEAFF.

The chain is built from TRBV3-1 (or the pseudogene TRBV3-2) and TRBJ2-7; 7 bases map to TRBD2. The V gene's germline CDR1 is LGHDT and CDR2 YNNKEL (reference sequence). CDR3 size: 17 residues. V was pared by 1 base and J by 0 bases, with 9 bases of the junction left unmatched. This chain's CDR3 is CASSQGRLAVSSYEQYF. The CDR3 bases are TGTGCCAGCAGCCAAGGCCGTCTAGCGGTATCCTCCTACGAGCAGTACTTC.

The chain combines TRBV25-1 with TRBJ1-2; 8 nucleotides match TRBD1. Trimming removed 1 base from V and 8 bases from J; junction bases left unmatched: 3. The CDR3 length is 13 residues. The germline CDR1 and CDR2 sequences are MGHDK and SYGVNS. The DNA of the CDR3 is TGTGCCAGCAGTGAATCGGCAGGGGGCGGCTACACCTTC. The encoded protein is CASSESAGGGYTF.

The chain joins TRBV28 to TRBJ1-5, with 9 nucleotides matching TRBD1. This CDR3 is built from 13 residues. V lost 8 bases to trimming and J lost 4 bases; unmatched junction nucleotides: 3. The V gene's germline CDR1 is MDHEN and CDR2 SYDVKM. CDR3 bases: TGTGCCAGCTGGGGACAGGGAAATCAGCCCCAGCATTTT. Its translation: CASWGQGNQPQHF.

CDR3 DNA sequence: TGTGCCAGCAGTTTATCGGCAGGGAACACTGAAGCTTTCTTT. Its protein is CASSLSAGNTEAFF. V gene TRBV27 combines with J gene TRBJ1-1, with D unresolved. CDR1 and CDR2 from the germline V gene are MNHEY and SMNVEV (reference sequence). The CDR3 has 14 residues. Trimming cost V 0 bases and J 1 base, with 6 bases left between them.

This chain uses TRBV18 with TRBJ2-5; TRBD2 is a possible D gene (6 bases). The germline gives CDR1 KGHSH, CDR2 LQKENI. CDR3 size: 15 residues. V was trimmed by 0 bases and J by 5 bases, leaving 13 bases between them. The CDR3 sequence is CASSPPTSAKETQYF. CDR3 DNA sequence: TGTGCCAGCTCACCACCGACTAGTGCCAAGGAGACCCAGTACTTC.

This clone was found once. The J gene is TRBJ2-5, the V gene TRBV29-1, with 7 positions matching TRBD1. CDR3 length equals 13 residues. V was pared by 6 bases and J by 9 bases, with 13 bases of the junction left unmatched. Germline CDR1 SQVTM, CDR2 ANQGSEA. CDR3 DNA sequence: TGCAGCGTCGAACGACAGGGTCTACGGGCCCAGTACTTC. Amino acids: CSVERQGLRAQYF.

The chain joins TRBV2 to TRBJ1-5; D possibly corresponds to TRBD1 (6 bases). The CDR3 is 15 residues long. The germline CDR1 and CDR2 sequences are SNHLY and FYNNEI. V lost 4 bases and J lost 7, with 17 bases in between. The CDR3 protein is CASSGNRAEYQPQHF. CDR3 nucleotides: TGTGCCAGCAGTGGAAACAGGGCTGAATACCAGCCCCAGCATTTT.